These 30 T cell receptor beta chains were all obtained from the same sample, sequenced in a study of regulatory T cells in long-lasting Graves disease. Both iRepertoire HTBI primers and Arm-PCR of CDR3 regions were used to build the TCR beta libraries. TCRdb re-analysed the multiplex PCR reads in MiXCR, keeping a single row per CDR3 protein. The sample consists of roughly 510,000 distinct CDR3 sequences, more than 15% of them appearing once. Time point defined: newly diagnosed GD, antithyroid drugs for less than 3 months. The authors made the TCR library using RNA they extracted from PBMCs. These records were also assigned to another study, of T cells in Graves' hyperthyroidism and ophthalmopathy.

The input for sequencing was peripheral blood mononuclear cells (PBMCs), taken at new diagnosis, from a patient treated with antithyroid drugs. The receptors derive from a man between 18 and 35 years old with Graves disease.

This clonotype showed up many times. The J gene is TRBJ2-7, the V gene TRBV6-2 or TRBV6-3; TRBD1 matches 9 bases. The germline CDR1 and CDR2 sequences are MNHEY and SVGEGT. V lost 2 bases, J lost 4 bases, and 3 bases stayed unmatched. CDR3 length: 14 residues. Here the CDR3 reads CASSYLGQGYEQYF. As DNA, the CDR3 is TGTGCCAGCAGTTACCTGGGACAGGGTTACGAGCAGTACTTC.

Many counts were recorded for this clonotype. This chain joins TRBV12-3 or TRBV12-4 and TRBJ2-3; D is unresolved. Trimming shortened V by 3 bases and J by 2 bases, and 12 bases separated the two germline ends. This CDR3 has 15 amino acids. The CDR3 bases are TGTGCCAGCAGTTTGGTAGGCCCCCTCACAGATACGCAGTATTTT. Translated, it gives CASSLVGPLTDTQYF.

This clonotype was recorded at least ten times. For the CDR3, the DNA is TGTGCCAGCAGTTTACCTAGCGGGTGGTACCCGCAGTATTTT. Its protein product is CASSLPSGWYPQYF. V is TRBV12-3 or TRBV12-4 and J is TRBJ2-3, with 8 bases aligning to TRBD2. V was clipped by 2 bases and J by 10 bases; unmatched bases: 8. The CDR3 has 14 residues.

In this sample, this clonotype turned up many times. The chain has TRBV12-3 or TRBV12-4 and TRBJ1-4; TRBD1 agrees at 7 bases. V gave up 1 base and J gave up 3 bases; unmatched junction bases: 2. This CDR3 comprises 15 residues. CDR3 in DNA: TGTGCCAGCAGTTTAGGTGGGACAGCTAATGAAAAACTGTTTTTT. As protein: CASSLGGTANEKLFF.

The table lists this clonotype with a few counts. The gene calls are TRBV28 and TRBJ2-5, with TRBD1 matching 10 bases. Germline V gives CDR1 MDHEN, CDR2 SYDVKM. V gave up 6 bases and J gave up 1 base; unmatched junction bases: 17. This CDR3 is 19 amino acids long. The CDR3 nucleotides read TGTGCCAGCAGACCAGACAGGGGGCTGCTAGTCGGGTCCCAAGAGACCCAGTACTTC. Its translation: CASRPDRGLLVGSQETQYF. The full variable domain, its missing parts supplied by reference TRBV28 and TRBJ2-5, is DVKVTQSSRYLVKRTGEKVFLECVQDMDHENMFWYRQDPGLGLRLIYFSYDVKMKEKGDIPEGYSVSREKKERFSLILESASTNQTSMYLCASRPDRGLLVGSQETQYFGPGTRLLVL.

This rearrangement joins TRBV20-1 to TRBJ1-3; D is unclear. The germline V gene encodes CDR1 DFQATT and CDR2 SNEGSKA (reference sequence). CDR3 size: 12 residues. This CDR3 is CGTGRVGNTIYF. The CDR3 DNA follows: TGCGGTACCGGAAGGGTGGGAAACACCATATATTTT.

The CDR3 sequence is CASSLEGHTAKNIQYF. The CDR3 DNA follows: TGCGCCAGCAGCTTGGAAGGACACACAGCCAAAAACATTCAGTACTTC. The genes are TRBV5-1 and TRBJ2-4; D possibly corresponds to TRBD1 (5 bases). V was pared by 0 bases and J by 0 bases, with 10 bases between. The germline gives CDR1 SGHRS, CDR2 YFSETQ. The CDR3 runs 16 residues.

This clonotype showed up just a few times. The chain combines TRBV6-1 with TRBJ1-1; D unresolved. V lost 7 bases and J 2 bases, leaving 17 bases between the germline ends. Germline V lookup: CDR1 MNHNS, CDR2 SASEGT. CDR3 length equals 15 residues. The CDR3: CASMLRGWGNTEAFF. CDR3 coding DNA: TGTGCCAGCATGCTCCGAGGTTGGGGAAACACTGAAGCTTTCTTT.

This clonotype occurred many times. The V gene is TRBV5-1, the J gene TRBJ2-7; D not resolved. The CDR3 loop spans 15 amino acids. V lost 0 bases and J 0 bases, leaving 10 bases between the germline ends. Per the germline V gene, CDR1 is SGHRS and CDR2 is YFSETQ. This CDR3 reads CASSLGDHPSYEQYF. For the CDR3, the DNA is TGCGCCAGCAGCTTGGGTGACCATCCCTCCTACGAGCAGTACTTC.

This clonotype was seen repeatedly, ten times or more. The chain has TRBV28 and TRBJ2-5; a possible D gene is TRBD1 (8 bases). The length of the CDR3 is 14 residues. Germline CDR1 MDHEN, CDR2 SYDVKM. V was trimmed by 6 bases and J by 5 bases, leaving 16 bases between them. The CDR3 DNA reads TGTGCCAGCAGCCCAACAGGGGGAGGGGAGACCCAGTACTTC. As protein: CASSPTGGGETQYF. The variable domain in full, completed from reference TRBV28 and TRBJ2-5, reads DVKVTQSSRYLVKRTGEKVFLECVQDMDHENMFWYRQDPGLGLRLIYFSYDVKMKEKGDIPEGYSVSREKKERFSLILESASTNQTSMYLCASSPTGGGETQYFGPGTRLLVL.

This clonotype has only a few counts. The chain uses TRBV20-1 and TRBJ2-7; D unclear. CDR3 size: 14 residues. Germline V lookup: CDR1 DFQATT, CDR2 SNEGSKA (reference sequence). V gave up 0 bases and J gave up 9 bases, with 18 bases separating them. The CDR3 is CSARDLTVGWVQYF. The CDR3 DNA sequence: TGCAGTGCTAGAGACCTTACTGTGGGGTGGGTGCAGTACTTC.

To note about this clonotype: A much larger clone lies one base from this, so it may be a read error. V gene TRBV28 combines with J gene TRBJ1-2, with TRBD1 matching 9 bases. The CDR3 runs to 15 residues. Germline V gene sequence: CDR1 MDHEN, CDR2 SYDVKM. The CDR3 is CASSFSDRGSYGCTF. The DNA for the CDR3 is TGTGCCAGCAGTTTCTCGGACAGGGGATCCTATGGCTGCACCTTC.

The chain couples TRBV27 to TRBJ2-7; the D is unclear. The CDR3 contains 13 residues. Between the trimmed V and J ends, which lost 5 bases and 2 bases, there was a span of 10 bases. CDR1 and CDR2 (germline): MNHEY, SMNVEV (reference sequence). CDR3: CASSINSPYEQYF. CDR3 nucleotides: TGTGCCAGCAGTATTAACTCCCCCTACGAGCAGTACTTC.

The genes are TRBV12-3 or TRBV12-4 and TRBJ2-5, with 11 bases that match TRBD2. The CDR3 has 16 residues. J was trimmed by 1 base and V by 5 bases; bases with no gene match: 6. Here the CDR3 DNA reads TGTGCCAGCAGTCTAGGACTAGCGGGCTTCCAAGAGACCCAGTACTTC. Its translation: CASSLGLAGFQETQYF.

This clonotype turned up a few times. The chain is built from TRBV6-2 or TRBV6-3 and TRBJ1-1; D call uncertain. The germline V gene encodes CDR1 MNHEY and CDR2 SVGEGT. Trimming pared 2 bases from V and 3 bases from J, leaving 7 bases between. This CDR3 comprises 13 residues. For the CDR3, the DNA is TGTGCCAGCAGTTACGAGGGTTACACTGAAGCTTTCTTT. Encoded protein: CASSYEGYTEAFF.

This clonotype has at least ten counts. The chain employs TRBV10-3 and TRBJ2-7, with 7 positions matching TRBD2. Unmatched junction bases numbered 12, after V lost 6 bases and J lost 4 bases. This CDR3 is 15 amino acids long. Germline lookup yields CDR1 ENHRY and CDR2 SYGVKD. The CDR3 reads CAISGRTGRDYEQYF. The DNA of the CDR3 is TGTGCCATCAGCGGTCGGACGGGGAGGGATTACGAGCAGTACTTC.

A remark on this clonotype: This sequence may be a read error, since a much larger clone differs from it by one base. The rearrangement links TRBV7-9 to TRBJ2-7, with D possibly being TRBD2 (5 bases). The CDR3 has 13 residues. V dropped 5 bases and J dropped 7 bases, with 15 bases sitting between them. Germline V gene data show CDR1 as SEHNR and CDR2 as FQNEAQ (reference sequence). CDR3 loop: CASSIGLNNEQYF. The CDR3 DNA reads as TGTGCCAGCAGCATAGGACTGAACAATGAGCAGTACTTC.

The rearrangement links TRBV4-2 to TRBJ2-1; weak D call: TRBD1 (7 bases). Germline V lookup: CDR1 LGHNA, CDR2 YNFKEQ. There are 15 residues in the CDR3. V lost 1 base, J lost 8 bases, and 15 bases lay in between. CDR3 amino acids: CASSQGLVRGDEQFF. CDR3 DNA sequence: TGTGCCAGCAGCCAAGGACTGGTCAGGGGGGATGAGCAGTTCTTC.

This clonotype was seen repeatedly, ten times or more. The chain uses TRBV11-2 and TRBJ1-2; D not resolved. The V end was cut by 1 base, the J end by 0 bases, with 9 bases between. Germline V lookup: CDR1 SGHAT, CDR2 FQNNGV. The CDR3 consists of 15 residues. The CDR3 nucleotides are TGTGCCAGCAGCTTAGCGGCAGTAGCTAACTATGGCTACACCTTC. It codes for CASSLAAVANYGYTF.

This chain joins TRBV10-3 and TRBJ2-3, with TRBD2 matching over 9 bases. Germline loops: CDR1 ENHRY, CDR2 SYGVKD. The CDR3 has 14 residues. Unmatched junction bases numbered 10, after V lost 11 bases and J lost 4 bases. In DNA form, the CDR3 reads TGTGCCGCGACGGCTAGCGGGGTAGCAGATACGCAGTATTTT. Its protein product is CAATASGVADTQYF.

This clonotype came up a few times. V is TRBV7-2 and J is TRBJ2-3; TRBD2 is a possible D gene (5 bases). Germline V gene lookup returns CDR1 SGHTA and CDR2 FQGNSA. CDR3 length: 16 amino acids. Between the trimmed V and J ends, which lost 5 bases and 6 bases, there was a span of 21 bases. CDR3 residues: CASSQFLGPGGDTQYF. For the CDR3, the DNA is TGTGCCAGCAGCCAATTCCTGGGCCCGGGCGGGGATACGCAGTATTTT.

The J gene is TRBJ1-5, the V gene TRBV15; a weak D match, TRBD1 (6 bases). The V gene's germline CDR1 is LNHNV and CDR2 YYDKDF (reference sequence). The CDR3 is 16 residues long. Trimming pared 2 bases from V and 1 base from J, leaving 12 bases between. In nucleotides, the CDR3 is TGTGCCACCAGCAGATCAGGGGTCGGGAGCAATCAGCCCCAGCATTTT. Its translation is CATSRSGVGSNQPQHF.

This clonotype occurred many times. The chain carries TRBV30 and TRBJ1-2; D may be TRBD1 (5 bases). The V end was cut by 5 bases, the J end by 6 bases, with 10 bases between. Germline CDR1 GTSNPN, CDR2 SVGIG (reference sequence). The CDR3 length is 11 residues. CDR3 sequence reads: CAWGHGNGYTF. CDR3 in DNA: TGTGCCTGGGGACATGGGAATGGCTACACCTTC.

There are many counts of this clonotype. The gene calls are TRBV5-1 and TRBJ2-7, with D perhaps matching TRBD2 (6 bases). V was shortened by 1 base and J by 1 base, with 12 bases between the two germline ends. The CDR3 is 15 residues long. CDR1 is SGHRS and CDR2 is YFSETQ in the germline V gene. As DNA, the CDR3 is TGCGCCAGCAGCTTGCGAGGTGGGGGGTCCTACGAGCAGTACTTC. As protein: CASSLRGGGSYEQYF.

The rearrangement joins TRBV7-8 to TRBJ2-5; 7 bases agree with TRBD1. This CDR3 is 14 amino acids long. Per germline, CDR1 SGHVS and CDR2 FQNEAQ. V dropped 5 bases and J dropped 4; count of bases not matched to a gene: 7. The CDR3 region has the DNA TGTGCCAGCAGCGCGTTAGACAGGGCAGAGACCCAGTACTTC. Protein: CASSALDRAETQYF.

The genes are TRBV7-9 and TRBJ1-1; D possibly corresponds to TRBD1 (5 bases). This CDR3 has 13 residues. Germline lookup yields CDR1 SEHNR and CDR2 FQNEAQ (reference sequence). V was shortened by 3 bases and J by 5 bases, with 10 bases between the two germline ends. CDR3 residues: CASSFPGSTEAFF. The CDR3 DNA reads TGTGCCAGCAGCTTCCCAGGGAGTACTGAAGCTTTCTTT.

The V gene is TRBV27, the J gene TRBJ2-7; 10 bases fit TRBD1. Germline CDR1 MNHEY, CDR2 SMNVEV (reference sequence). The CDR3 is 14 residues long. Trimming cost V 6 bases and J 6 bases; bases outside gene matches: 8. The CDR3 nucleotides read TGTGCCAGCAGGGCCGGGACAGGGGTGGCCGAGCAGTACTTC. Translated, it gives CASRAGTGVAEQYF.

The J gene is TRBJ2-3, the V gene TRBV9; D gene ambiguous. Per the germline V gene, CDR1 is SGDLS and CDR2 is YYNGEE. The CDR3 contains 13 residues. The V gene lost 3 bases and the J gene lost 6 bases, with 11 bases spanning the gap. DNA for the CDR3: TGTGCCAGCAGCGCCCAGCAAGGGGATACGCAGTATTTT. This sequence encodes CASSAQQGDTQYF.

This clonotype occurred many times. This chain's CDR3 is CAWRRPPGDLPGEKLFF. The CDR3, as DNA: TGTGCCTGGAGACGGCCGCCAGGGGACCTTCCGGGAGAAAAACTGTTTTTT. V and J are TRBV30 and TRBJ1-4, with a tentative D call TRBD1 (6 bases). The germline gives CDR1 GTSNPN, CDR2 SVGIG (reference sequence). The CDR3 is 17 residues long. V lost 3 bases, J lost 8 bases, and 25 bases lay in between.

This clonotype showed up many times. The gene calls are TRBV5-1 and TRBJ2-5, with no clear D. The CDR3 runs to 14 residues. The germline V gene encodes CDR1 SGHRS and CDR2 YFSETQ. V was pared by 0 bases and J by 3 bases, with 9 bases between. Here the CDR3 DNA reads TGCGCCAGCAGCTTGGCCTCGTCGGAAGAGACCCAGTACTTC. Translating it yields CASSLASSEETQYF. The complete variable domain, with remaining parts taken from reference TRBV5-1 and TRBJ2-5, reads KAGVTQTPRYLIKTRGQQVTLSCSPISGHRSVSWYQQTPGQGLQFLFEYFSETQRNKGNFPGRFSGRQFSNSRSEMNVSTLELGDSALYLCASSLASSEETQYFGPGTRLLVL.